The 17 T cell receptor beta chains reported below all come from one sample, sequenced in a study of blood T cell repertoires in COVID-19. Sequencing was performed with immunoSEQ multiplex PCR; in TCRdb, only in-frame clones are kept and a portion is missing. The profile shows over 200,000 clones, approximately 88% of them singletons. Sequenced: PBMCs or T cells enriched from blood (not recorded which). Receptor source: a woman aged 25 to 39 who had been exposed to COVID-19.

The chain joins TRBV9 to TRBJ1-2; D is uncertain. Trimming removed 3 bases at V and 3 bases at J, with 15 bases between. This CDR3 is 15 amino acids long. CDR1 SGDLS and CDR2 YYNGEE come from the germline V gene. This chain's CDR3 is CASSAPDGEDYGYTF. In DNA form, the CDR3 reads TGTGCCAGCAGCGCCCCTGATGGGGAGGACTATGGCTACACCTTC.

The V gene is TRBV9, the J gene TRBJ2-3, with 10 positions matching TRBD2. CDR3 length: 18 amino acids. V was pared by 3 bases and J by 0 bases, with 10 bases of the junction left unmatched. CDR1 and CDR2 (germline): SGDLS, YYNGEE. In DNA form, the CDR3 reads TGTGCCAGCAGCGGACCTAGCGGGAGAGAGACTAGCACAGATACGCAGTATTTT. As protein: CASSGPSGRETSTDTQYF.

The rearrangement uses TRBV7-6 and TRBJ1-6; D uncertain. The germline V and J ends were trimmed by 0 bases and 8 bases, with 8 bases remaining between them. The V gene's germline CDR1 is SGHVS and CDR2 FNYEAQ. The CDR3 runs to 14 residues. CDR3 sequence (DNA): TGTGCCAGCAGCTTAGCCCCACAAGATTCACCCCTCCACTTT. Its translation is CASSLAPQDSPLHF.

The chain combines TRBV19 with TRBJ1-5; D unresolved. CDR3 length equals 14 residues. Germline V gene data show CDR1 as LNHDA and CDR2 as SQIVND (reference sequence). V lost 8 bases, J lost 6 bases, and 17 bases lay in between. CDR3: CASSSAGRFQPQHF. The CDR3 DNA reads TGTGCCAGTTCCTCGGCAGGAAGATTTCAGCCCCAGCATTTT. The full variable domain, completed using reference TRBV19 and TRBJ1-5, is DGGITQSPKYLFRKEGQNVTLSCEQNLNHDAMYWYRQDPGQGLRLIYYSQIVNDFQKGDIAEGYSVSREKKESFPLTVTSAQKNPTAFYLCASSSAGRFQPQHFGDGTRLSIL.

The gene calls are TRBV5-3 and TRBJ1-2; D gene uncertain. TRBV5-3 is assigned to the ORF class and has an uncertain function. CDR3 length: 15 residues. The V end was cut by 4 bases, the J end by 0 bases, with 13 bases between. CDR3 DNA: TGTGCCAGAAGCCCATTCATCCCAGCTAACTATGGCTACACCTTC. Translating gives CARSPFIPANYGYTF.

The gene calls are TRBV11-2 and TRBJ2-2; 11 bases match TRBD2. The CDR3 sequence is 16 residues long. The J segment lost 1 base and the V segment lost 5 bases, leaving 3 bases of the junction unmatched. Germline V gene data show CDR1 as SGHAT and CDR2 as FQNNGV. The CDR3: CASSRGLAVNTGELFF. Here the CDR3 DNA reads TGTGCCAGCAGCCGGGGACTAGCGGTGAACACCGGGGAGCTGTTTTTT.

The rearrangement joins TRBV18 to TRBJ1-4; the match to TRBD1 covers 9 bases. With 3 bases clipped from V and 6 bases from J, the junction kept 5 bases outside the gene matches. The CDR3 sequence is 15 residues long. Germline V gives CDR1 KGHSH, CDR2 LQKENI. In DNA, the CDR3 is TGTGCCAGCTCACCTTCACAGGGGGCATATGAAAAACTGTTTTTT. Its protein is CASSPSQGAYEKLFF.

The table lists this clone with a count of one. The chain combines TRBV4-2 with TRBJ2-1; unclear D gene. This CDR3 is 15 amino acids long. Germline CDR1 is LGHNA and CDR2 is YNFKEQ. Trimming shortened V by 1 base and J by 3 bases, and 10 bases separated the two germline ends. The CDR3 spells CASSQGLDLYNEQFF. The CDR3 DNA follows: TGTGCCAGCAGCCAAGGCCTAGACCTCTACAATGAGCAGTTCTTC.

This chain links TRBV5-4 with TRBJ2-7, with a possible D match to TRBD1 (5 bases). Per germline, CDR1 SGHNT and CDR2 YYREEE (reference sequence). This CDR3 has 15 amino acids. Trimming removed 4 bases at V and 2 bases at J, with 16 bases between. The CDR3 DNA reads as TGTGCCAGCAGCGGGGCTTCGGACGTTGCCTACGAGCAGTACTTC. As protein: CASSGASDVAYEQYF.

The rearrangement uses TRBV11-3 and TRBJ2-2; D is possibly TRBD2 (5 bases). The CDR3 has 15 residues. Trimming stripped 5 bases from V and 5 bases from J, with 15 bases between. Germline loops: CDR1 SGHNT, CDR2 YENEEA. The DNA for the CDR3 is TGTGCCAGCAGCCGATCGGGGTCTGGGACCGGGGAGCTGTTTTTT. It specifies CASSRSGSGTGELFF.

The chain is built from TRBV19 and TRBJ1-2; 10 nucleotides line up with TRBD1. The germline gives CDR1 LNHDA, CDR2 SQIVND (reference sequence). With 7 bases clipped from V and 4 bases from J, the junction kept 15 bases outside the gene matches. The CDR3 is made up of 17 amino acids. CDR3 DNA sequence: TGTGCCAGTACCCCATTCCGGGACAGGGGAGTAAGCTATGGCTACACCTTC. This encodes CASTPFRDRGVSYGYTF.

Ten or more counts support this clone. The genes are TRBV5-5 and TRBJ2-7, with 11 bases that match TRBD2. CDR1 is SGHKS and CDR2 is YYEKEE in the germline V gene (reference sequence). Trimming at V came to 5 bases and at J to 5 bases, leaving 12 bases not matched to a gene. This CDR3 region has 16 residues. The CDR3 DNA is TGTGCCAGCAGAGATGCTAAACTAGCGGGAGTCCACGAGCAGTACTTC. Translation gives CASRDAKLAGVHEQYF.

The V and J genes are TRBV7-3 and TRBJ2-1; a weak D match, TRBD2 (6 bases). The germline V gene encodes CDR1 SGHTA and CDR2 FQGTGA. The CDR3 length is 13 residues. Trimming took off 4 bases at V and 4 bases at J, with 8 bases between the two ends. The CDR3 loop reads CASSWGTYNEQFF. The DNA of the CDR3 is TGTGCCAGCAGCTGGGGGACTTACAATGAGCAGTTCTTC.

The rearrangement joins TRBV10-1 to TRBJ2-1; D call uncertain. Trimming removed 6 bases from V and 0 bases from J, with 21 bases in between. From germline, CDR1 is WNHNN and CDR2 SYGVQD (reference sequence). CDR3 length: 18 amino acids. The CDR3 bases are TGCGCCAGCAGCGAAGAGTTTCCGTCACCAAGCTCCTACAATGAGCAGTTCTTC. It specifies CASSEEFPSPSSYNEQFF.

In nucleotides, the CDR3 is TGTGCCAGCAGCTTGGCTGCAGATTATAGCAATCAGCCCCAGCATTTT. Translation: CASSLAADYSNQPQHF. The chain employs TRBV5-8 and TRBJ1-5; D gene uncertain. V lost 0 bases, J lost 0 bases, and 10 bases lay in between. Germline V gives CDR1 SGHTS, CDR2 YDEGEE. The CDR3 is 16 residues long.

The chain recombines TRBV28 with TRBJ1-2; a possible D gene is TRBD1 (6 bases). The V end was cut by 1 base, the J end by 4 bases, with 10 bases between. CDR1 MDHEN and CDR2 SYDVKM come from the germline V gene. The CDR3 is 14 amino acids. DNA for the CDR3: TGTGCCAGCAGTTTATTCGCGGACAGCTATGGCTACACCTTC. Amino acid sequence: CASSLFADSYGYTF.

J is TRBJ2-5 and V is TRBV9; D perhaps matches TRBD2 (6 bases). The CDR3 consists of 14 residues. V was pared by 0 bases and J by 7 bases, with 13 bases between. Germline V gene lookup returns CDR1 SGDLS and CDR2 YYNGEE. CDR3 sequence: CASSVVDLGGTQYF. The CDR3 DNA reads as TGTGCCAGCAGCGTAGTCGATCTGGGAGGGACCCAGTACTTC.